The 28 T cell receptor beta chains below were found in one sample sequenced in a study of regulatory T cells in long-lasting Graves disease. Arm-PCR of CDR3 regions with iRepertoire HTBI primers generated TCR beta libraries. A single record per CDR3 protein comes from TCRdb applying MiXCR to the multiplex PCR reads. In the table there are around 450,000 distinct CDR3 sequences, about 22% of which are singletons. Stated time point: persistent/refractory GD, antithyroid drugs over 5 years with positive TRAb. Scientists built the TCR library using RNA that was extracted from PBMCs. Here the sequenced sample was peripheral blood mononuclear cells (PBMCs), taken when the disease was refractory, from a patient treated with antithyroid drugs. The receptor source for this set is a female donor with Graves disease.

This clonotype was counted many times. The rearrangement uses TRBV12-5 and TRBJ2-7; no clear D gene. Trimming took 1 base from V and 0 from J, leaving 13 bases between them. The CDR3 is made up of 16 amino acids. Germline-derived CDR1 and CDR2 are LGHNT and FRNRAP. The CDR3: CASGLEVIGPSYEQYF. In DNA form, the CDR3 reads TGTGCTAGTGGTTTGGAGGTTATCGGACCCTCCTACGAGCAGTACTTC.

This clonotype has a count of ten or more. This chain uses TRBV28 with TRBJ1-3; 8 nucleotides align to TRBD1. The CDR3 is 11 residues long. The germline V gene encodes CDR1 MDHEN and CDR2 SYDVKM. The J segment lost 16 bases and the V segment lost 6 bases, leaving 8 bases of the junction unmatched. The CDR3 region is CASRREQGAYF. CDR3 DNA: TGTGCCAGCAGGAGGGAGCAGGGGGCCTATTTT.

On this clonotype: This sequence may be a read error, since a much larger clone differs from it by one base. J is TRBJ1-6 and V is TRBV11-3; D call uncertain. The CDR3 is 12 amino acids. Germline-derived CDR1 and CDR2 are SGHNT and YENEEA. V lost 5 bases and J 17 bases, leaving 16 bases between the germline ends. CDR3 loop: CASSGAGESFHF. DNA of the CDR3: TGTGCCAGCAGCGGAGCGGGAGAAAGCTTCCACTTT.

This clonotype was observed many times. The chain employs TRBV7-2 and TRBJ1-5; D not resolved. Germline lookup yields CDR1 SGHTA and CDR2 FQGNSA. V shed 1 base and J shed 9 bases, with 13 bases lying between them. The CDR3 length is 14 residues. This CDR3 reads CASSLGHRDAPQHF. The CDR3 DNA follows: TGTGCCAGCAGCTTAGGACACAGAGACGCGCCCCAGCATTTT.

This clonotype was seen a few times. The J gene is TRBJ2-5, the V gene TRBV7-6, with TRBD1 identical over 7 bases. CDR1 and CDR2 from the germline V gene are SGHVS and FNYEAQ. This CDR3 has 13 residues. Unmatched junction bases numbered 5, after V lost 5 bases and J lost 5 bases. CDR3 DNA sequence: TGTGCCAGCAGCCCACAGGGGAAGGAGACCCAGTACTTC. It translates to CASSPQGKETQYF. Full variable domain (missing parts from reference TRBV7-6 and TRBJ2-5): GAGVSQSPRYKVTKRGQDVALRCDPISGHVSLYWYRQALGQGPEFLTYFNYEAQQDKSGLPNDRFSAERPEGSISTLTIQRTEQRDSAMYRCASSPQGKETQYFGPGTRLLVL.

This clonotype came up a few times. The J gene is TRBJ2-2, the V gene TRBV28; D is ambiguous. The V gene's germline CDR1 is MDHEN and CDR2 SYDVKM. Trimming took off 4 bases at V and 5 bases at J, with 8 bases between the two ends. The CDR3 totals 13 residues. The DNA of the CDR3 is TGTGCCAGCAGTTCGGGCCGGACCGGGGAGCTGTTTTTT. It specifies CASSSGRTGELFF.

This clonotype was seen at least ten times. The chain carries TRBV27 and TRBJ2-7; tentatively, D is TRBD2 (6 bases). V lost 5 bases to trimming and J lost 2 bases, with 16 bases between them. The CDR3 has 15 amino acids. CDR1 MNHEY and CDR2 SMNVEV come from the germline V gene (reference sequence). The CDR3: CASSPFSGKTYEQYF. The CDR3 DNA sequence: TGTGCCAGCAGTCCCTTTAGCGGTAAGACCTACGAGCAGTACTTC.

The chain joins TRBV5-1 to TRBJ2-2; 8 nucleotides align to TRBD2. Germline assignment: CDR1 SGHRS and CDR2 YFSETQ. Trimming took 0 bases from V and 4 from J; bases not matched to a gene: 8. This CDR3 has 17 amino acids. The CDR3 region is CASSLVRAGDLTGELFF. CDR3 coding DNA: TGCGCCAGCAGCTTGGTTCGAGCGGGGGACCTCACCGGGGAGCTGTTTTTT.

As to this clonotype: A clone one base away is much larger, so this may be a read error. The rearrangement joins TRBV28 to TRBJ1-5; D perhaps matches TRBD1 (5 bases). Per the germline V gene, CDR1 is MDHEN and CDR2 is SYDVKM. V was pared by 5 bases and J by 6 bases, with 14 bases between. CDR3 length: 14 residues. The CDR3 DNA reads TGTGCCAGCAGTCGACGGGGGTCCGGTCAGCCCCAGCATTTT. It translates to CASSRRGSGQPQHF.

In this sample, this clonotype turned up many times. CDR3 bases: TGTGCCAGCAGCATAGGGGAGGACACCTCCTACGAGCAGTACTTC. Translating it yields CASSIGEDTSYEQYF. The chain uses TRBV11-2 and TRBJ2-7, with a possible D match to TRBD2 (6 bases). The germline V gene encodes CDR1 SGHAT and CDR2 FQNNGV. This CDR3 spans 15 amino acids. V gave up 5 bases and J gave up 0 bases, with 14 bases separating them.

The chain carries TRBV19 and TRBJ2-2; 9 nucleotides match TRBD2. CDR3 size: 15 residues. After removal of 2 bases from V and 3 bases from J, the junction contained 1 base not matched to a gene. The germline CDR1 and CDR2 sequences are LNHDA and SQIVND (reference sequence). The CDR3 DNA sequence: TGTGCCAGTAGTATAAGCGGGAGGCACACCGGGGAGCTGTTTTTT. It codes for CASSISGRHTGELFF.

The V call is TRBV11-2, the J call TRBJ2-5; 8 nucleotides line up with TRBD1. V was clipped by 6 bases and J by 1 base; unmatched bases: 4. Germline V gene data show CDR1 as SGHAT and CDR2 as FQNNGV. CDR3 length equals 14 residues. CDR3 loop: CASRYGTGQETQYF. CDR3 DNA: TGTGCCAGCAGATACGGGACAGGCCAAGAGACCCAGTACTTC.

A few counts support this clonotype. The V call is TRBV30, the J call TRBJ2-2; D is unclear. This CDR3 has 14 amino acids. V lost 4 bases, J lost 2 bases, and 11 bases lay in between. The germline CDR1 and CDR2 sequences are GTSNPN and SVGIG (reference sequence). As DNA, the CDR3 is TGTGCCTGGAAAAGTGACACCAACACCGGGGAGCTGTTTTTT. It specifies CAWKSDTNTGELFF.

This sequence joins TRBV27 and TRBJ2-7, with no clear D. From germline, CDR1 is MNHEY and CDR2 SMNVEV (reference sequence). V shed 6 bases and J shed 0 bases, with 9 bases lying between them. The CDR3 is 13 amino acids. The CDR3 DNA is TGTGCCAGCAGCAAGACGCGCTCCTACGAGCAGTACTTC. Translation gives CASSKTRSYEQYF.

The chain employs TRBV24-1 and TRBJ2-1, with TRBD2 matching 10 bases. This CDR3 is 17 amino acids long. CDR1 and CDR2 (germline): KGHDR, SFDVKD. The junction had 8 bases not matched to a gene; V was cut back by 2 bases and J by 5 bases. The DNA of the CDR3 is TGTGCCACCAGTGATTCTACTCTAGCGGGAGTAGACAATGAGCAGTTCTTC. Its protein is CATSDSTLAGVDNEQFF.

The table lists this clonotype with many counts. The chain carries TRBV2 and TRBJ1-1; D remains ambiguous. V dropped 5 bases and J dropped 4 bases, with 14 bases sitting between them. CDR3 length: 14 amino acids. CDR1 is SNHLY and CDR2 is FYNNEI in the germline V gene. The CDR3 loop is CASSSLHGGTEAFF. The CDR3 DNA reads TGTGCCAGCAGTTCCCTTCACGGTGGCACTGAAGCTTTCTTT.

This clonotype was seen a handful of times. V gene TRBV19 combines with J gene TRBJ1-2, with D possibly matching TRBD1 (5 bases). The CDR3 is 15 residues long. Trimming left V 1 base short and J 0 bases short, with 9 bases between. Per germline, CDR1 LNHDA and CDR2 SQIVND (reference sequence). CDR3: CASSIAGLSNYGYTF. DNA of the CDR3: TGTGCCAGTAGTATAGCGGGGCTATCTAACTATGGCTACACCTTC.

This chain links TRBV20-1 with TRBJ2-5; tentative D call: TRBD2 (5 bases). Germline CDR1 is DFQATT and CDR2 is SNEGSKA (reference sequence). The CDR3 length is 13 residues. V gave up 5 bases and J gave up 5 bases, with 15 bases separating them. CDR3 nucleotide sequence: TGCAGTGCTTTCCGGACTCCCGGGGAGACCCAGTACTTC. Translation gives CSAFRTPGETQYF.

The rearrangement joins TRBV28 to TRBJ2-5, with D perhaps given as TRBD1 or TRBD2 (5 bases each). This CDR3 region has 15 residues. Germline CDR1 is MDHEN and CDR2 is SYDVKM. The germline V and J ends were trimmed by 4 bases and 5 bases, with 17 bases remaining between them. In DNA, the CDR3 is TGTGCCAGCAGTTCACCGGGACCGGGTACGGAGACCCAGTACTTC. This codes for CASSSPGPGTETQYF.

The chain employs TRBV6-1 and TRBJ1-1; D is perhaps TRBD1 (5 bases). This CDR3 is built from 14 residues. Per germline, CDR1 MNHNS and CDR2 SASEGT. Trimming took 6 bases from V and 8 from J, leaving 19 bases between them. The CDR3 DNA is TGTGCCAGCAGATCCCGGTGGGGGGAATTCGAAGCTTTCTTT. Protein product: CASRSRWGEFEAFF.

This clonotype was picked up many times. This chain's CDR3 is CASSFIDYGYTF. The CDR3 nucleotides are TGTGCCAGCAGTTTTATCGACTATGGCTACACCTTC. The gene calls are TRBV28 and TRBJ1-2; D is unresolved. The CDR3 extends over 12 amino acids. The V gene lost 3 bases and the J gene lost 3 bases, with 5 bases spanning the gap. In germline, CDR1 is MDHEN, CDR2 SYDVKM.

This clonotype was seen at least ten times. J is TRBJ2-7 and V is TRBV28; 7 positions agree with TRBD2. Per germline, CDR1 MDHEN and CDR2 SYDVKM. This CDR3 contains 13 residues. After removal of 7 bases from V and 5 bases from J, the junction contained 8 bases not matched to a gene. CDR3 loop: CASTQGGVHEQYF. The CDR3 nucleotides are TGTGCCAGCACCCAGGGAGGGGTCCACGAGCAGTACTTC.

V usage is TRBV15 and J usage is TRBJ2-5; D is possibly TRBD2 (6 bases). CDR3 length: 12 residues. Germline values: CDR1 LNHNV, CDR2 YYDKDF (reference sequence). The V and J ends lost 8 bases and 4 bases respectively, with 11 bases between them. The CDR3 bases are TGTGCCACCGCGGAGGGTGGAGAGACCCAGTACTTC. This translates into CATAEGGETQYF.

This clonotype showed up many times. The rearrangement uses TRBV6-1 and TRBJ2-7; TRBD1 is a possible D gene (6 bases). The germline V and J ends were trimmed by 8 bases and 0 bases, with 14 bases remaining between them. The germline V gene has CDR1 MNHNS and CDR2 SASEGT. This CDR3 is 14 amino acids long. The DNA of the CDR3 is TGTGCCAGCGAGTTTGGGGGCTCCTCCTACGAGCAGTACTTC. As protein: CASEFGGSSYEQYF.

In the case of this clonotype: One end of the junction fails to match germline, which may point to a read error. The genes are TRBV10-3 and TRBJ2-5; 10 bases line up with TRBD2. Germline loops: CDR1 ENHRY, CDR2 SYGVKD. This CDR3 has 13 residues. For the CDR3, the DNA is TGTGCCACCAGTATAGCGGGAGGTGAGACCCAGTACTTC. This sequence encodes CATSIAGGETQYF.

The rearrangement joins TRBV24-1 to TRBJ2-2; weak D call: TRBD1 (5 bases). Germline V lookup: CDR1 KGHDR, CDR2 SFDVKD. Between the trimmed V and J ends, which lost 3 bases and 6 bases, there was a span of 10 bases. The CDR3 loop spans 14 amino acids. The CDR3 DNA sequence: TGTGCCACCAGTGATCCAGACAGTTCCGGGGAGCTGTTTTTT. Residues: CATSDPDSSGELFF.

A remark on this clonotype: It differs at one base from a far larger clone, so likely a read error. The CDR3, as DNA: TGTGCCAGCAGCCCCCTCCCGGGACAGGGGGCCCACGAGCAGTACTTC. It is translated as CASSPLPGQGAHEQYF. The gene calls are TRBV7-3 and TRBJ2-7, with 12 bases identical to TRBD1. The V gene's germline CDR1 is SGHTA and CDR2 FQGTGA. With V trimmed by 5 bases and J by 5 bases, 10 bases remained unmatched. This CDR3 is built from 16 residues.

This clonotype was counted many times. The chain employs TRBV3-1 and TRBJ1-1; weak D call: TRBD1 (5 bases). The CDR3 is 13 amino acids. V was trimmed by 6 bases and J by 3 bases, leaving 11 bases between them. CDR1 and CDR2 (germline): LGHDT, YNNKEL (reference sequence). The CDR3 coding sequence is TGTGCCAGCAGTCCCAGACAGTACACTGAAGCTTTCTTT. It encodes CASSPRQYTEAFF.